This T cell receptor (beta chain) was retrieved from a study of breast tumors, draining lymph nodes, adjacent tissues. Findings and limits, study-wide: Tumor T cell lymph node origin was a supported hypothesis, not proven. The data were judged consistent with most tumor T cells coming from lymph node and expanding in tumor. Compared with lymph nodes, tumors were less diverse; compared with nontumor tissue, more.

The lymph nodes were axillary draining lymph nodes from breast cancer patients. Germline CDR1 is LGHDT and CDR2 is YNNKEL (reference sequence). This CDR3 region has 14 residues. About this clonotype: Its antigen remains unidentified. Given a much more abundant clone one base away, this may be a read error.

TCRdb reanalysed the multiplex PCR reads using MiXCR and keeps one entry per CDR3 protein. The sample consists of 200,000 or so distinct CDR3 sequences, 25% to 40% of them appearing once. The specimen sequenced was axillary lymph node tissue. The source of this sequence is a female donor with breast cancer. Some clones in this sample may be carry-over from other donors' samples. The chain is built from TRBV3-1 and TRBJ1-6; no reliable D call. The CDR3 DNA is TGTCCCAGCCGCAGTGGCACACATAATTCACCCCTCCACTTT. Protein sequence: CPSRSGTHNSPLHF.